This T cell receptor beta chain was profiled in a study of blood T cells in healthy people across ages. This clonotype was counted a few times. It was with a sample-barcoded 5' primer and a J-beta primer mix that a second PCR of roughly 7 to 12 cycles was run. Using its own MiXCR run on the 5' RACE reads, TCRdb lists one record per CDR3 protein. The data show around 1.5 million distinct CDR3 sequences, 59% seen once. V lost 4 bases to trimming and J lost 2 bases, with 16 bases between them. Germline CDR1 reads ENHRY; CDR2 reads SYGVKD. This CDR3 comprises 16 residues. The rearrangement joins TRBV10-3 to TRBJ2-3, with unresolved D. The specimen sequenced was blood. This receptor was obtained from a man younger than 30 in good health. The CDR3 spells CAISGPGSAITDTQYF. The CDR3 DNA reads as TGTGCCATCAGTGGCCCGGGTTCGGCAATCACAGATACGCAGTATTTT.